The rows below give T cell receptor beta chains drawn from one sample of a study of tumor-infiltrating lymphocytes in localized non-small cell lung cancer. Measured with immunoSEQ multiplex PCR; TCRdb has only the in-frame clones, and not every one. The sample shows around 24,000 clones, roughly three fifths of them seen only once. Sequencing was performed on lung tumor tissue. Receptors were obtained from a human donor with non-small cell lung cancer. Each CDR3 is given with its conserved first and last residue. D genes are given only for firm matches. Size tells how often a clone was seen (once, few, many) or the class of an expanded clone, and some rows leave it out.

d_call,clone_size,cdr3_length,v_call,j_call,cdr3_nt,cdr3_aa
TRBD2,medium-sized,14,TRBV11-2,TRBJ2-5,TGTGCCAGCAGCTTAGAGGTGGGACGGGGGGCCCAGTACTTC,CASSLEVGRGAQYF
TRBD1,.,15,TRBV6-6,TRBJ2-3,TGTGCCAGCAGATACGGACAGGGGTGGACAGATACGCAGTATTTT,CASRYGQGWTDTQYF
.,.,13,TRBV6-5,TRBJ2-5,TGTGCCAGCAGTAGGAGGGAGCGGGAGACCCAGTACTTC,CASSRRERETQYF
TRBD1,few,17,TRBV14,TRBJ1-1,TGTGCCAGCAGCCACTATACAGGGGGCGAGAGGAACACTGAAGCTTTCTTT,CASSHYTGGERNTEAFF
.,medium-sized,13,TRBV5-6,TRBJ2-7,TGTGCCAGCAGCTCAACAGTAGCCTACGAGCAGTACTTC,CASSSTVAYEQYF
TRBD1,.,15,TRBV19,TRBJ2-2,TGTGCCAGTAGTATGGACAGGGCGAACACCGGGGAGCTGTTTTTT,CASSMDRANTGELFF
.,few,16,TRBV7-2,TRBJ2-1,TGTGCCAGCAGCCTGGCGGGGCGGGGTTCCTACAATGAGCAGTTCTTC,CASSLAGRGSYNEQFF
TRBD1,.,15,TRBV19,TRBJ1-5,TGTGCCAGTAGTATTGACAGGGGGTCGGATCAGCCCCAGCATTTT,CASSIDRGSDQPQHF
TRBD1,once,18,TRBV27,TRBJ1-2,TGTGCCAGCGGGGGAGTCCGGGGACAGGGGGCCCGGATCGGCGGCTACACCTTC,CASGGVRGQGARIGGYTF
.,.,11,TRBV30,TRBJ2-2,TGTGCCTGGAGTGTGGGCGGGGAGCTGTTTTTT,CAWSVGGELFF
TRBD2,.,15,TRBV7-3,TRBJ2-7,TGTGCCAGCAGCCGTCAAGCGGGAGGCTCCTACGAGCAGTACTTC,CASSRQAGGSYEQYF
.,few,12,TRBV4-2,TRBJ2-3,TGTGCCAGCAGCCAACAGGGAGATACGCAGTATTTT,CASSQQGDTQYF
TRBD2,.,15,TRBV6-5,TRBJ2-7,TGTGCCAGCAGAACGGGGAGCGGGGCCTATGGGGAGCAGTACTTC,CASRTGSGAYGEQYF
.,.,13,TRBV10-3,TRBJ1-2,TGTGCCATCAGAAACAGGGATGGCTATGGCTACACCTTC,CAIRNRDGYGYTF
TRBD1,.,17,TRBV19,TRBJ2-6,TGTGCCAGTAGTATGACAGGGGGCCGCTCTGGGGCCAACGTCCTGACTTTC,CASSMTGGRSGANVLTF
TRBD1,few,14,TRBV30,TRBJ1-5,TGTGCCTGGAGTAAGGGACAGCATAATCAGCCCCAGCATTTT,CAWSKGQHNQPQHF
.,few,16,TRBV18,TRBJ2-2,TGTGCCAGCTCATCTCTAGCGTCCCCGAACACCGGGGAGCTGTTTTTT,CASSSLASPNTGELFF
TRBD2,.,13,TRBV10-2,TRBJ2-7,TGCGCCAGCCGACTAGCGGGAAATTACGAGCAGTACTTC,CASRLAGNYEQYF
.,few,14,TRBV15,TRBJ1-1,TGTGCCACCAGATCGGGGCTGGGGAACACTGAAGCTTTCTTT,CATRSGLGNTEAFF
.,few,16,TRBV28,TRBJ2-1,TGTGCCAGCAGTCCCCTCGGGCGCGACCACGACAATGAGCAGTTCTTC,CASSPLGRDHDNEQFF
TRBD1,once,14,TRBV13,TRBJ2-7,TGTGCCAGCAGCGAGGGGACAGGGGCCTACGAGCAGTACTTC,CASSEGTGAYEQYF
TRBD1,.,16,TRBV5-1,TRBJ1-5,TGCGCCAGCAGTCCATCTCCGGGGACAGCTAATCAGCCCCAGCATTTT,CASSPSPGTANQPQHF
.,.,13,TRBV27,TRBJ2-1,TGTGCCAGCAGTTTACCGGGCTACAATGAGCAGTTCTTC,CASSLPGYNEQFF
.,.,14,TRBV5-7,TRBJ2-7,TGTGCCAGCAGCTTGAGAGGGCTCTCCTACGAGCAGTACTTC,CASSLRGLSYEQYF
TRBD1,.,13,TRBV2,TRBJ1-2,TGTGCCAGCACAAAGGACAGGGGGGATGGCTACACCTTC,CASTKDRGDGYTF
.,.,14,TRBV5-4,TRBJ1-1,TGTGCCAGCAGCTCTCAGGGGTTAAGCACTGAAGCTTTCTTT,CASSSQGLSTEAFF
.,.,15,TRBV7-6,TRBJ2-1,TGTGCCAGCAGCTTCAGGGGCCTTGGGACAAATGAGCAGTTCTTC,CASSFRGLGTNEQFF
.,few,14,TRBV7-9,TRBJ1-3,TGTGCCAGCAGCCGGGAAGGGACAGGAAACACCATATATTTT,CASSREGTGNTIYF